The next 24 T cell receptor beta chains were all read from a single sample in a study of OX40 agonist ivuxolimab in advanced cancers. TCRdb keeps only in-frame clones here, not all; method: immunoSEQ multiplex PCR. The profile covers roughly 36,000 clones, with roughly 84% appearing a single time and approximately 1.8% taken by the ten largest. Sequencing was performed on CD4+ or CD8+ T cells sorted from blood, taken in a trial of the OX40 agonist ivuxolimab. The source is an adult with an advanced solid tumor such as melanoma, head and neck, liver or kidney cancer.

This clone was seen more than once but under ten times. The chain is built from TRBV5-4 and TRBJ1-1; 10 bases are shared with TRBD1. V was clipped by 4 bases and J by 0 bases; unmatched bases: 6. The CDR3 has 16 amino acids. Germline values: CDR1 SGHNT, CDR2 YYREEE (reference sequence). The CDR3 DNA reads TGTGCCAGCAGCAAGGACAGGGGGATCATGAACACTGAAGCTTTCTTT. It encodes CASSKDRGIMNTEAFF.

The sample holds one count of this clone. The junction departs from germline at one end; a sequencing error may be responsible. The chain employs TRBV5-8 and TRBJ2-2, with D possibly matching TRBD1 (5 bases). This CDR3 comprises 15 residues. Germline V CDR1 and CDR2: SGHTS, YDEGEE. The CDR3 is CASSLLLGGAGELFF. CDR3 nucleotide sequence: TGTGCCAGCAGCTTGCTCTTGGGTGGGGCCGGAGAGCTGTTTTTT.

The J gene is TRBJ2-5, the V gene TRBV18, with TRBD2 identical over 7 bases. The junction had 3 bases not matched to a gene; V was cut back by 6 bases and J by 2 bases. CDR1 is KGHSH, CDR2 LQKENI, per germline. The CDR3 length is 13 residues. The CDR3 region has the DNA TGTGCCAGCTCCCGCGGGAGACAAGAGACCCAGTACTTC. Translating gives CASSRGRQETQYF.

The V call is TRBV2, the J call TRBJ1-2; the match to TRBD1 covers 7 bases. V shed 6 bases, J shed 7 bases, and the junction held 8 bases outside the gene matches. The CDR3 length is 13 residues. CDR1 and CDR2 (germline): SNHLY, FYNNEI. The CDR3 is CASRGTGDSGYTF. The CDR3, as DNA: TGTGCCAGCAGAGGTACAGGGGATAGTGGCTACACCTTC.

The gene calls are TRBV6-1 and TRBJ1-3, with D uncertain. This CDR3 region has 9 residues. Deletions cut 6 bases from V and 6 bases from J, with 0 bases between. The germline CDR1 and CDR2 sequences are MNHNS and SASEGT. The CDR3 loop reads CASRNTIYF. DNA of the CDR3: TGTGCCAGCAGAAACACCATATATTTT.

This clone turned up a few times. V gene TRBV14 combines with J gene TRBJ1-2; 8 bases are shared with TRBD1. The CDR3 is 17 residues long. The germline V gene has CDR1 SGHDN and CDR2 FVKESK. Trimming at V came to 0 bases and at J to 4 bases, leaving 10 bases not matched to a gene. The CDR3 protein is CASSQEPPGQDPYGYTF. CDR3 in DNA: TGTGCCAGCAGCCAAGAACCCCCGGGACAGGACCCCTATGGCTACACCTTC. Complete variable domain (other parts from reference TRBV14 and TRBJ1-2): EAGVTQFPSHSVIEKGQTVTLRCDPISGHDNLYWYRRVMGKEIKFLLHFVKESKQDESGMPNNRFLAERTGGTYSTLKVQPAELEDSGVYFCASSQEPPGQDPYGYTFGSGTRLTVV.

CDR3 amino acids: CASSNSFTGFIDGYTF. The CDR3 DNA reads as TGTGCCAGCAGCAATTCCTTCACAGGGTTTATTGATGGCTACACCTTC. The V call is TRBV21-1, the J call TRBJ1-2; the table's D call, TRBD1, has no DNA check behind it. TRBV21-1 is listed as a pseudogene. CDR3 length equals 16 residues.

This chain links TRBV6-5 with TRBJ1-2; TRBD1 aligns across 7 bases. The CDR3 consists of 14 residues. The ends lost 2 bases at V and 4 bases at J; junction bases unmatched: 4. The germline V gene encodes CDR1 MNHEY and CDR2 SVGAGI. The CDR3 nucleotides read TGTGCCAGCAGTTACCTGGGACAGCTCTATGGCTACACCTTC. Translating gives CASSYLGQLYGYTF.

The V gene is TRBV27, the J gene TRBJ1-1; 8 bases map to TRBD1. The J segment lost 6 bases and the V segment lost 6 bases, leaving 9 bases of the junction unmatched. This CDR3 has 14 residues. Germline CDR1 reads MNHEY; CDR2 reads SMNVEV (reference sequence). CDR3 in amino acids: CASSIQDRAPEAFF. The CDR3 bases are TGTGCCAGCAGCATCCAGGACAGGGCTCCTGAAGCTTTCTTT.

This chain joins TRBV7-8 and TRBJ1-5; TRBD1 is a possible D gene (5 bases). Germline lookup yields CDR1 SGHVS and CDR2 FQNEAQ. V was cut by 3 bases and J by 4 bases, with 22 bases left in between. The CDR3 has 18 residues. CDR3 sequence reads: CASSLRASEQVRNQPQHF. The CDR3 DNA sequence: TGTGCCAGCAGCTTGAGGGCATCCGAACAGGTACGAAATCAGCCCCAGCATTTT.

This chain links TRBV29-1 with TRBJ2-5, with a weak D call TRBD2 (7 bases). The CDR3 contains 15 residues. V lost 7 bases to trimming and J lost 1 base, with 19 bases between them. Germline loops: CDR1 SQVTM, CDR2 ANQGSEA. DNA of the CDR3: TGCAGCGGAGGGGGGGCGTACGGGGCCCAAGAGACCCAGTACTTC. Amino acid sequence: CSGGGAYGAQETQYF.

For this clone: The same CDR3 is also encoded by other DNA sequences in this sample. The chain uses TRBV5-1 and TRBJ2-3; D is possibly TRBD1 (5 bases). V dropped 0 bases and J dropped 0 bases, with 8 bases sitting between them. Per the germline V gene, CDR1 is SGHRS and CDR2 is YFSETQ. The CDR3 extends over 15 amino acids. Here the CDR3 reads CASSLGQGSTDTQYF. The CDR3 DNA is TGCGCCAGCAGCTTGGGGCAGGGTAGCACAGATACGCAGTATTTT.

This sequence joins TRBV5-4 and TRBJ1-2; weak D call: TRBD1 (6 bases). Germline V gene lookup returns CDR1 SGHNT and CDR2 YYREEE (reference sequence). The length of the CDR3 is 17 residues. V dropped 4 bases and J dropped 5 bases, with 24 bases sitting between them. CDR3 sequence (DNA): TGTGCCAGCAGCGGGGGGGGTTTACAGGGCGGCATGTATGGCTACACCTTC. It encodes CASSGGGLQGGMYGYTF.

The rearrangement links TRBV25-1 to TRBJ2-7, with a tentative D call TRBD1 (5 bases). Germline loops: CDR1 MGHDK, CDR2 SYGVNS. Trimming pared 2 bases from V and 4 bases from J, leaving 9 bases between. The CDR3 has 13 amino acids. Written as DNA, the CDR3 is TGTGCCAGCAGTGAACCAGGGTTGTACGAGCAGTACTTC. Its protein product is CASSEPGLYEQYF.

J is TRBJ2-3 and V is TRBV7-9; 10 nucleotides match TRBD2. CDR3 length: 15 residues. The germline V gene encodes CDR1 SEHNR and CDR2 FQNEAQ (reference sequence). J lost 4 bases, V lost 2 bases, and 3 bases had no gene match. The CDR3 loop is CASSLTSGVADTQYF. The CDR3 DNA reads as TGTGCCAGCAGCTTAACTAGCGGGGTAGCAGATACGCAGTATTTT.

The rearrangement uses TRBV27 and TRBJ1-2; 12 positions agree with TRBD1. Germline CDR1 MNHEY, CDR2 SMNVEV (reference sequence). The CDR3 sequence is 14 residues long. With V trimmed by 6 bases and J by 11 bases, 10 bases remained unmatched. In DNA, the CDR3 is TGTGCCAGCAGGCTGGGGGGACAGGGGGCGAGTTACACCTTC. Its protein product is CASRLGGQGASYTF.

There are a few counts of this clone. V is TRBV27 and J is TRBJ2-7, with 7 bases matching TRBD1. Germline CDR1 reads MNHEY; CDR2 reads SMNVEV (reference sequence). The CDR3 extends over 15 amino acids. Trimming took 5 bases from V and 4 from J; bases not matched to a gene: 11. Here the CDR3 reads CASSPRGQDSYEQYF. The CDR3 DNA reads as TGTGCCAGCAGTCCCCGAGGACAGGACTCATACGAGCAGTACTTC.

The genes are TRBV29-1 and TRBJ1-2; TRBD1 is a possible D gene (6 bases). Germline CDR1 is SQVTM and CDR2 is ANQGSEA. This CDR3 has 14 amino acids. V shed 3 bases and J shed 8 bases, with 19 bases lying between them. Written as DNA, the CDR3 is TGCAGCGTTGACTTGGTGCAGGGGATGTACGGCTACACCTTC. Translating gives CSVDLVQGMYGYTF.

The chain carries TRBV6-5 and TRBJ2-5; a possible D gene is TRBD2 (5 bases). The germline V and J ends were trimmed by 7 bases and 5 bases, with 14 bases remaining between them. Per the germline V gene, CDR1 is MNHEY and CDR2 is SVGAGI. The CDR3 is 13 residues long. The CDR3 bases are TGTGCCAGCAATCGAGGGCTGGGGGAGACCCAGTACTTC. It specifies CASNRGLGETQYF.

J is TRBJ1-5 and V is TRBV5-1; possible D gene TRBD1, 6 bases. Germline CDR1 and CDR2: SGHRS and YFSETQ. CDR3 size: 14 residues. V was pared by 1 base and J by 5 bases, with 10 bases between. CDR3 coding DNA: TGCGCCAGCAGCTTGCAGACAGGAGATCAGCCCCAGCATTTT. Amino acids: CASSLQTGDQPQHF.

This clone was counted once. The gene calls are TRBV5-1 and TRBJ2-3, with 13 bases matching TRBD2. With 4 bases clipped from V and 6 bases from J, the junction kept 20 bases outside the gene matches. The CDR3 sequence is 20 residues long. Germline V gene data show CDR1 as SGHRS and CDR2 as YFSETQ. The CDR3 reads CASSRMGPAGTSGVDDTQYF. CDR3 DNA sequence: TGCGCCAGCAGCCGGATGGGGCCAGCCGGGACTAGCGGGGTCGATGATACGCAGTATTTT. The variable domain in full, completed from reference TRBV5-1 and TRBJ2-3, reads KAGVTQTPRYLIKTRGQQVTLSCSPISGHRSVSWYQQTPGQGLQFLFEYFSETQRNKGNFPGRFSGRQFSNSRSEMNVSTLELGDSALYLCASSRMGPAGTSGVDDTQYFGPGTRLTVL.

This clone was seen more than once but under ten times. The rearrangement joins TRBV7-6 to TRBJ2-1, with no clear D. Germline V gene data show CDR1 as SGHVS and CDR2 as FNYEAQ. This CDR3 has 15 residues. Trimming removed 6 bases at V and 0 bases at J, with 12 bases between. The CDR3 DNA sequence: TGTGCCAGCAGTCGAACTACAAGCTCCTACAATGAGCAGTTCTTC. It codes for CASSRTTSSYNEQFF. Full variable domain (remainder filled in from reference TRBV7-6 and TRBJ2-1): GAGVSQSPRYKVTKRGQDVALRCDPISGHVSLYWYRQALGQGPEFLTYFNYEAQQDKSGLPNDRFSAERPEGSISTLTIQRTEQRDSAMYRCASSRTTSSYNEQFFGPGTRLTVL.

This clone was recorded only once. This sequence joins TRBV19 and TRBJ2-5; 7 bases agree with TRBD1. Unmatched junction bases numbered 10, after V lost 4 bases and J lost 5 bases. This CDR3 is built from 15 residues. CDR1 is LNHDA, CDR2 SQIVND, per germline (reference sequence). CDR3 region: CASSSPGQRFETQYF. CDR3 in DNA: TGTGCCAGTAGTAGTCCGGGACAGAGATTTGAGACCCAGTACTTC.

A single count supports this clone. The V gene is TRBV25-1, the J gene TRBJ2-6; D may be TRBD1 or TRBD2 (5 bases each). CDR1 is MGHDK, CDR2 SYGVNS, per germline. V dropped 3 bases and J dropped 4 bases, with 19 bases sitting between them. The CDR3 runs to 18 residues. The CDR3 DNA is TGTGCCAGCAGTGATCCGGGGACGTCAGAGTCCGGGGCCAACGTCCTGACTTTC. Protein product: CASSDPGTSESGANVLTF.